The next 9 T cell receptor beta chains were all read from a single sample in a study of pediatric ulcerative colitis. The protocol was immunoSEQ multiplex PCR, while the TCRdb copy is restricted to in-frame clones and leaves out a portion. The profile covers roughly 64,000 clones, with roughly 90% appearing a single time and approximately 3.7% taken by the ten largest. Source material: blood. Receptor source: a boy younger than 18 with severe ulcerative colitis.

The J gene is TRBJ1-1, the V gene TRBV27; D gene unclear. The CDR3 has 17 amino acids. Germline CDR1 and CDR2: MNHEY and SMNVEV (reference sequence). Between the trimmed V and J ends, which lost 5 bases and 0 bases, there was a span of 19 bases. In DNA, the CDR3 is TGTGCCAGCAGTCAATCCGGAATACCGATCATGAACACTGAAGCTTTCTTT. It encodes CASSQSGIPIMNTEAFF.

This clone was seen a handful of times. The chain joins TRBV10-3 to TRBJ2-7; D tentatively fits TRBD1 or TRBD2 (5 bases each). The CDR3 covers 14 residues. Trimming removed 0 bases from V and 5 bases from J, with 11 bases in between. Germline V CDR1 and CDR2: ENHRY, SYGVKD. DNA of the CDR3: TGTGCCATCAGTGAGTCTCCCGGGACCCACGAGCAGTACTTC. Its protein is CAISESPGTHEQYF.

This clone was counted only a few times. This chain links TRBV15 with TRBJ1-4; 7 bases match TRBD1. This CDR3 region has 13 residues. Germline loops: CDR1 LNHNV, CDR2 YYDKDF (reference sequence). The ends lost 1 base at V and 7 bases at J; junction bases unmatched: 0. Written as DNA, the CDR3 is TGTGCCACCAGCAGAGGGACAGGTGAAAAACTGTTTTTT. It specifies CATSRGTGEKLFF.

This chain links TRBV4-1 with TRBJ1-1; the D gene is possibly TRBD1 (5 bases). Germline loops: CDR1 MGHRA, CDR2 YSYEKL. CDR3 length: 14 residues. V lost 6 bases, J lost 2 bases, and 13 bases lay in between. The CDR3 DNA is TGCGCCAGCAGATGGGGGACGGATAACACTGAAGCTTTCTTT. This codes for CASRWGTDNTEAFF.

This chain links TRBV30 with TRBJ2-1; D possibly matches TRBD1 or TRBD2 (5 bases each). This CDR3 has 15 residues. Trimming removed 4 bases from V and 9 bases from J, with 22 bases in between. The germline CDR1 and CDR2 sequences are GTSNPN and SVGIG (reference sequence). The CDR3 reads CAWTPGTGWGGEQFF. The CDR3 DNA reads TGTGCCTGGACCCCGGGGACCGGTTGGGGTGGTGAGCAGTTCTTC.

Here the CDR3 reads CASSWGGSGSSNEQYF. The CDR3 bases are TGTGCCAGCAGCTGGGGTGGGAGCGGGAGCTCAAACGAGCAGTACTTC. The chain has TRBV7-6 and TRBJ2-7, with 8 bases fitting TRBD2. CDR3 size: 16 residues. V was pared by 4 bases and J by 5 bases, with 13 bases of the junction left unmatched. The germline V gene encodes CDR1 SGHVS and CDR2 FNYEAQ.

Written as DNA, the CDR3 is TGTGCCGGCCGGGACAGGGGCACTGAAGCTTTCTTT. It encodes CAGRDRGTEAFF. This sequence joins TRBV30 and TRBJ1-1; 10 positions agree with TRBD1. Looked up from germline, CDR1 is GTSNPN and CDR2 is SVGIG (reference sequence). The V segment lost 8 bases and the J segment 4 bases; nucleotides outside the gene matches: 4. The CDR3 totals 12 residues.

The DNA of the CDR3 is TGTGCCAGCAGCTTAGCTTCTGGGACAGGGTACGAGCAGTACTTC. This translates into CASSLASGTGYEQYF. V and J are TRBV11-2 and TRBJ2-7; 9 bases fit TRBD1. V lost 1 base, J lost 4 bases, and 5 bases stayed unmatched. The germline gives CDR1 SGHAT, CDR2 FQNNGV. CDR3 size: 15 residues.

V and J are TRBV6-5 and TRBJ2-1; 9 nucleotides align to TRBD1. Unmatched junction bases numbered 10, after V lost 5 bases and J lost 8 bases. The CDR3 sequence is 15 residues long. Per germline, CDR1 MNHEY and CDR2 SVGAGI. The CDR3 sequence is CASSTGTGPRDEQFF. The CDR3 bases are TGTGCCAGCAGTACCGGGACAGGGCCCAGGGATGAGCAGTTCTTC.